This T cell receptor (beta chain) came from a study of regulatory T cells in long-lasting Graves disease. The overall study: Over 5 years of antithyroid drugs plus positive TSH receptor antibodies defined persistent Graves' disease.

CDR3 regions were amplified by Arm-PCR using iRepertoire HTBI primers to build TCR beta libraries. Via MiXCR, TCRdb re-called the multiplex PCR reads, giving one row per CDR3 protein. The table lists 250,000 to 300,000 distinct CDR3 sequences, approximately 20% of them singletons. In this sample, this clonotype turned up a few times. Documented time point: persistent/refractory GD, antithyroid drugs over 5 years with positive TRAb. Following extraction of RNA from PBMCs, that RNA was used to make the TCR library. Germline-derived CDR1 and CDR2 are SGHRS and YFSETQ. This CDR3 comprises 16 residues. V shed 4 bases and J shed 1 base, with 15 bases lying between them.

V and J are TRBV5-1 and TRBJ2-4, with a weak D call TRBD2 (6 bases). Sequencing used peripheral blood mononuclear cells (PBMCs), obtained when the disease was refractory, from a patient treated with antithyroid drugs. This receptor was obtained from a female donor with Graves disease. DNA for the CDR3: TGCGCCAGCAGCCCACTAGCTCAGAAGGCCAAAAACATTCAGTACTTC. Protein product: CASSPLAQKAKNIQYF.